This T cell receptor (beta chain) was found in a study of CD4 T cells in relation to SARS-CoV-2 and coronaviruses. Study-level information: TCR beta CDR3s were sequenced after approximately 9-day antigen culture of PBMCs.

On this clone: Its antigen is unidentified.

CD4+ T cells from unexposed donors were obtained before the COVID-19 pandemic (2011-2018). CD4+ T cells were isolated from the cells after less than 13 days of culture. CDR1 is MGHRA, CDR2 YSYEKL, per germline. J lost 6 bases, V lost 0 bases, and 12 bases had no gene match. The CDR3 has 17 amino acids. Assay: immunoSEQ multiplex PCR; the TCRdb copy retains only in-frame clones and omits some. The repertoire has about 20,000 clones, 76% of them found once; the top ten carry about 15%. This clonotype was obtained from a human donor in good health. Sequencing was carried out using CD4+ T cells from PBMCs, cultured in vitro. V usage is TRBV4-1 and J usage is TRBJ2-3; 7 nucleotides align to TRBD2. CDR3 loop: CASSQEGWSGMADTQYF. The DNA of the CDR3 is TGCGCCAGCAGCCAAGAGGGGTGGAGCGGGATGGCGGATACGCAGTATTTT.